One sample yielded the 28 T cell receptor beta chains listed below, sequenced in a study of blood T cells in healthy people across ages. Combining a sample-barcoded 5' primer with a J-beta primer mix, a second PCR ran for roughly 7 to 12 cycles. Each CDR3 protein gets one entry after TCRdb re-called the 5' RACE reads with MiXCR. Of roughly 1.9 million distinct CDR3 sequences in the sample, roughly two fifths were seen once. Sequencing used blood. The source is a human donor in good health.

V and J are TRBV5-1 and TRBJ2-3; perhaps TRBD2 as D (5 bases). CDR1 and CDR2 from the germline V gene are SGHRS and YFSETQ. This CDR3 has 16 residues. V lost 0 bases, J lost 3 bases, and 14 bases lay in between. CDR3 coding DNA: TGCGCCAGCAGCTTGGCCGGGGTGAAAGGGACAGATACGCAGTATTTT. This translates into CASSLAGVKGTDTQYF.

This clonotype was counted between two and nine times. The CDR3 reads CASSPHRPGDYGYTF. The CDR3 DNA is TGTGCCAGCAGCCCCCACAGGCCCGGGGACTATGGCTACACCTTC. This chain uses TRBV7-9 with TRBJ1-2; tentatively, D is TRBD1 (5 bases). CDR3 length: 15 amino acids. The V gene's germline CDR1 is SEHNR and CDR2 FQNEAQ (reference sequence). V lost 5 bases and J 3 bases, leaving 16 bases between the germline ends.

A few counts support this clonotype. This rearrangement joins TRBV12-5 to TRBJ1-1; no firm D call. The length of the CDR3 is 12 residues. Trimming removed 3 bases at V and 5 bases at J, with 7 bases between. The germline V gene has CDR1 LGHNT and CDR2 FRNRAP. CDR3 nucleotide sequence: TGTGCTAGTGGTTTCGCGCGGACTGAAGCTTTCTTT. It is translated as CASGFARTEAFF.

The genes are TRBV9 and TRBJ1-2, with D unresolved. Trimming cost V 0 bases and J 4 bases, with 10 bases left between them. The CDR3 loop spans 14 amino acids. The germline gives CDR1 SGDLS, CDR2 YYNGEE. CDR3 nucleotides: TGTGCCAGCAGCGTAGGCCCGGGGAGCTATGGCTACACCTTC. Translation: CASSVGPGSYGYTF.

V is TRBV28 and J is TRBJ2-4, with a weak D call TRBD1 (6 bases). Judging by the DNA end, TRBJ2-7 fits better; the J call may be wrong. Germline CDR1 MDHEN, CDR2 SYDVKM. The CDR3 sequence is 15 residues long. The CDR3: CASSPGDGFLYEQYF. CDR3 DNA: TGTGCCAGCAGCCCAGGGGACGGGTTCCTCTACGAGCAGTACTTC.

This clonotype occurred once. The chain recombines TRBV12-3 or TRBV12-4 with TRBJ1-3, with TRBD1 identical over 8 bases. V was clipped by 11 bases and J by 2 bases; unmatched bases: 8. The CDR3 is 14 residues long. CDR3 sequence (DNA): TGTGCCTGCACCCGGACAGGGACTGGAAACACCATATATTTT. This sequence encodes CACTRTGTGNTIYF.

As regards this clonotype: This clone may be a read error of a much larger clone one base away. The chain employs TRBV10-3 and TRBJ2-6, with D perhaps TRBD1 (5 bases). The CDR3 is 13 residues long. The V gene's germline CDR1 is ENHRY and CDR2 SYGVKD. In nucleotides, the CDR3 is TGTGCCATCAGTGAGTCTGGGGCCAACGTCCGGACTTTC. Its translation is CAISESGANVRTF.

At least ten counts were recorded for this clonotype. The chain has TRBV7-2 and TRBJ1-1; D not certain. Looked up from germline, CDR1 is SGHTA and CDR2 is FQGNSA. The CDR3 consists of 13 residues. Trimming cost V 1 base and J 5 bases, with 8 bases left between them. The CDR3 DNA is TGTGCCAGCAGCTTAGAAGTTTCGACTGAAGCTTTCTTT. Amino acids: CASSLEVSTEAFF.

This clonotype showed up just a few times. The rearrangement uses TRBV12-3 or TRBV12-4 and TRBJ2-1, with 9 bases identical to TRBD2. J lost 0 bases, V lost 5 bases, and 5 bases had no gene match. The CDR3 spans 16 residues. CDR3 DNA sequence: TGTGCCAGCAGTCCTAGCGGGGCCAGCTCCTACAATGAGCAGTTCTTC. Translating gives CASSPSGASSYNEQFF.

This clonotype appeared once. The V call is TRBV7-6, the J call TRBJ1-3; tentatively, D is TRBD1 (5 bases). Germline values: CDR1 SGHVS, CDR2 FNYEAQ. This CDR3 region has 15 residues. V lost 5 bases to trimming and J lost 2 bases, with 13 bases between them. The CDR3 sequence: CASSLTGTPGNTIYF. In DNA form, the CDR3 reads TGTGCCAGCAGCCTCACCGGGACCCCTGGAAACACCATATATTTT.

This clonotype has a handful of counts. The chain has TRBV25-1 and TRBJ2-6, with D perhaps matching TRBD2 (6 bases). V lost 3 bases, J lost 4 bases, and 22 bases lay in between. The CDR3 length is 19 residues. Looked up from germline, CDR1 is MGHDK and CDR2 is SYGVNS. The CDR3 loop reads CASSDRGTVKGSGANVLTF. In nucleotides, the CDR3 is TGTGCCAGCAGTGATCGCGGGACGGTCAAGGGGTCCGGGGCCAACGTCCTGACTTTC.

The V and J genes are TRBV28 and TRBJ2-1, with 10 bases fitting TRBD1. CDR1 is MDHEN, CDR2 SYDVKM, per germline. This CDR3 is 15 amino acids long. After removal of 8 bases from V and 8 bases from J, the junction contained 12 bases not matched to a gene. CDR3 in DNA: TGTGCCAGCCGCGATTCGGGACAGGGGAAGTATGAGCAGTTCTTC. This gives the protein CASRDSGQGKYEQFF.

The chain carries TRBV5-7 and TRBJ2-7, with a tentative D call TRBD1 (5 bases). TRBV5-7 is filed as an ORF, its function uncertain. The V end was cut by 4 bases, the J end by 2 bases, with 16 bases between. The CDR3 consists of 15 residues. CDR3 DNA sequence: TGTGCCAGCAGCCTGCAAGGCCAGGGTGCCTACGAGCAGTACTTC. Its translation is CASSLQGQGAYEQYF.

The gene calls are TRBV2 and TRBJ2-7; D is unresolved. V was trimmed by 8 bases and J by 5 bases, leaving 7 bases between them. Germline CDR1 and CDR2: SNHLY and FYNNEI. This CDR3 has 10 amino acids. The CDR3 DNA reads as TGTGCCAGCCGAGAGGACGAGCAGTACTTC. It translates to CASREDEQYF. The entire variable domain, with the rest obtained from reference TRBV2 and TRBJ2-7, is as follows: EPEVTQTPSHQVTQMGQEVILRCVPISNHLYFYWYRQILGQKVEFLVSFYNNEISEKSEIFDDQFSVERPDGSNFTLKIRSTKLEDSAMYFCASREDEQYFGPGTRLTVT.

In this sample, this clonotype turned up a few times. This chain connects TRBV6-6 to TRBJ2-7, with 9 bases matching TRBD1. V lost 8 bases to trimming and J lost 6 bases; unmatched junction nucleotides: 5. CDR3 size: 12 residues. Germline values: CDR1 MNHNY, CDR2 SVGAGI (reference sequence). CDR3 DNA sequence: TGTGCCAGCGAAACAGGGGGCCGCGAGCAGTACTTC. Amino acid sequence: CASETGGREQYF.

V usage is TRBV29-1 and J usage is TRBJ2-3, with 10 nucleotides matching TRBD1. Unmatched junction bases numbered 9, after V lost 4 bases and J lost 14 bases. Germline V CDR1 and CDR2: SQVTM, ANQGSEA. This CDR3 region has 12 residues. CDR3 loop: CSVATKGQGWYF. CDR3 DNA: TGCAGCGTTGCGACGAAGGGACAGGGGTGGTATTTT.

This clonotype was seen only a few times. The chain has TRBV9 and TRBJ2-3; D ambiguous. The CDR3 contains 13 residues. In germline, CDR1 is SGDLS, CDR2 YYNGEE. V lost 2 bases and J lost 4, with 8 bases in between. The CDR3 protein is CASSVAHADTQYF. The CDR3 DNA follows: TGTGCCAGCAGCGTGGCCCACGCAGATACGCAGTATTTT.

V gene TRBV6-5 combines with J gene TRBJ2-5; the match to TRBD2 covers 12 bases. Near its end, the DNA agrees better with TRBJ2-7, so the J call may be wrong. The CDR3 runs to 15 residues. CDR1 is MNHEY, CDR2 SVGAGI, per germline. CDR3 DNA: TGTGCCAGCAGACCAAGACTAGCGGGGGAAAACGAGCAGTACTTC. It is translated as CASRPRLAGENEQYF.

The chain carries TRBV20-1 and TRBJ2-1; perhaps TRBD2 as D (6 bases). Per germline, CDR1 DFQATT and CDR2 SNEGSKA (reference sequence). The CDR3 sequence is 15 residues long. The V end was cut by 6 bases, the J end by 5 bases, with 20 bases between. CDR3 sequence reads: CSAPWNFGGDNEQFF. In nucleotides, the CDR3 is TGCAGTGCCCCTTGGAATTTCGGCGGGGACAATGAGCAGTTCTTC.

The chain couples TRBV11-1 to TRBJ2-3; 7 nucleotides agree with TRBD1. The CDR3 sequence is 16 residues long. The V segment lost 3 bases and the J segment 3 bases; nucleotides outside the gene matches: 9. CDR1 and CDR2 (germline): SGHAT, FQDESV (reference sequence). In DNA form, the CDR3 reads TGTGCCAGCAGCTTTACTGACAGGGAGAATACAGATACGCAGTATTTT. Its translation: CASSFTDRENTDTQYF.

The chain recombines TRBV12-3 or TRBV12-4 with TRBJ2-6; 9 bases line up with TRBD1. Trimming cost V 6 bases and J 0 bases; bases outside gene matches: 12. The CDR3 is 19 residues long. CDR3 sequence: CASRAKPGQGFSGANVLTF. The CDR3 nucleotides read TGTGCCAGCAGGGCGAAACCGGGACAGGGCTTCTCTGGGGCCAACGTCCTGACTTTC.

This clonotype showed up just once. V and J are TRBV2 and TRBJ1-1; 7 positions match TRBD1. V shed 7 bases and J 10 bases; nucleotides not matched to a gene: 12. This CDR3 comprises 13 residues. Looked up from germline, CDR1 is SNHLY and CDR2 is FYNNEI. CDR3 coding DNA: TGTGCCAGCAACCCGAACCACAGGGGAGGAGCTTTCTTT. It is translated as CASNPNHRGGAFF.

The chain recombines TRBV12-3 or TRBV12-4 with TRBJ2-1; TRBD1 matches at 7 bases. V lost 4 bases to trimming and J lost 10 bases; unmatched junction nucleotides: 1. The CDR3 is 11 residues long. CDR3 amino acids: CASSWGQEQFF. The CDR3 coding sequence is TGTGCCAGCAGTTGGGGACAGGAGCAGTTCTTC.

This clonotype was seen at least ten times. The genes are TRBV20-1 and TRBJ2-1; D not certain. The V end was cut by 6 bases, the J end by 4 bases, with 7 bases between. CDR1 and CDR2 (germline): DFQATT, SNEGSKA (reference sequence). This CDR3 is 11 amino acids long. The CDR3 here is CSARLYNEQFF. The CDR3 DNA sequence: TGCAGTGCGAGGCTGTACAATGAGCAGTTCTTC.

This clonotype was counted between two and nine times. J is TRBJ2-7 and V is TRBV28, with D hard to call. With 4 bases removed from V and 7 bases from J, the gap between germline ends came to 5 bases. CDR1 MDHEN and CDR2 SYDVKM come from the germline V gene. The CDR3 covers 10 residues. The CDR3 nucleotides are TGTGCCAGCAGTTCGAGGGAGCAGTACTTC. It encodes CASSSREQYF.

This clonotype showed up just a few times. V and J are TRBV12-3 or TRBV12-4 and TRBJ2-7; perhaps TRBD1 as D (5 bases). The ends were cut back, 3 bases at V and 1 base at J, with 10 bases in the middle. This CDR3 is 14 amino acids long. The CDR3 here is CASSLTAYSYEQYF. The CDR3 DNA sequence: TGTGCCAGCAGTTTGACAGCCTATTCCTACGAGCAGTACTTC.

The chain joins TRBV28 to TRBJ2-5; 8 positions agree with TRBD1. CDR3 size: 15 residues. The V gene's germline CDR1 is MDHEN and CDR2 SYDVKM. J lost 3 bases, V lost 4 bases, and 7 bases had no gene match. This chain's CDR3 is CASSSTLDREETQYF. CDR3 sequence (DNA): TGTGCCAGCAGTTCCACCTTGGACAGGGAAGAGACCCAGTACTTC.

The CDR3 loop reads CASSLSPERVSYEQYF. The DNA of the CDR3 is TGTGCCAGCAGCTTAAGTCCCGAGAGGGTATCCTACGAGCAGTACTTC. J is TRBJ2-7 and V is TRBV7-2; maybe TRBD2 (5 bases). The CDR3 spans 16 residues. The V end was cut by 2 bases, the J end by 1 base, with 15 bases between. The germline V gene encodes CDR1 SGHTA and CDR2 FQGNSA.